Presented here are 9 T cell receptor beta chains from one specimen sequenced in a study of shared clonotypes between healthy human individuals. Positive CCR7 selection of CD45RO-negative cells yielded the naive CD8 cells, and terminally differentiated effector memory CD45RA+ cells were excluded. TCRdb keeps only in-frame clones here, not all; method: immunoSEQ multiplex PCR. This table has over 2,000,000 clones, 80% to 95% appearing once. What was sequenced was naive CD8+ T cells from PBMCs. These receptors came from a man younger than 35 in good health. Some clones in this sample may be carry-over from other donors' samples.

As for this clone: Different DNA sequences within this sample yield the same CDR3. V is TRBV25-1 and J is TRBJ2-2; D gene unclear. Germline values: CDR1 MGHDK, CDR2 SYGVNS. The V end lost 4 bases, the J end lost 6 bases, and 3 bases lay between the germline ends. The CDR3 extends over 11 amino acids. Written as DNA, the CDR3 is TGTGCCAGCAGTGTCGCCGGGGAGCTGTTTTTT. This gives the protein CASSVAGELFF.

The genes are TRBV13 and TRBJ2-7; TRBD2 aligns across 13 bases. With 2 bases clipped from V and 6 bases from J, the junction kept 19 bases outside the gene matches. The germline V gene has CDR1 PRHDT and CDR2 FYEKMQ (reference sequence). This CDR3 is built from 20 residues. CDR3 sequence reads: CASSLHGRQGRTSGRVEQYF. CDR3 in DNA: TGTGCCAGCAGCTTACACGGGCGGCAGGGCAGGACTAGCGGGAGAGTCGAGCAGTACTTC.

The J gene is TRBJ2-1, the V gene TRBV21-1; the D call TRBD2 from the table was never checked on the DNA. TRBV21-1 is a documented pseudogene. CDR3 length: 15 residues. The CDR3 protein is CASSKDGSLVNEQFF. DNA of the CDR3: TGTGCCAGCAGCAAAGACGGGAGCCTCGTGAATGAGCAGTTCTTC.

The V and J genes are TRBV7-6 and TRBJ2-1; no definite D call. Germline CDR1 and CDR2: SGHVS and FNYEAQ. The length of the CDR3 is 17 residues. Trimming shortened V by 2 bases and J by 0 bases, and 14 bases separated the two germline ends. The CDR3 sequence: CASSLNGGSNSYNEQFF. The CDR3, as DNA: TGTGCCAGCAGCTTAAATGGTGGGTCTAACTCCTACAATGAGCAGTTCTTC. Full variable domain (missing parts from reference TRBV7-6 and TRBJ2-1): GAGVSQSPRYKVTKRGQDVALRCDPISGHVSLYWYRQALGQGPEFLTYFNYEAQQDKSGLPNDRFSAERPEGSISTLTIQRTEQRDSAMYRCASSLNGGSNSYNEQFFGPGTRLTVL.

Of note for this clone: Other DNA sequences within the sample encode an identical CDR3. This chain connects TRBV4-2 to TRBJ1-1, with D possibly matching TRBD1 (5 bases). V lost 1 base to trimming and J lost 1 base, with 7 bases between them. There are 14 residues in the CDR3. Germline loops: CDR1 LGHNA, CDR2 YNFKEQ. CDR3 region: CASSQVTGNTEAFF. The CDR3 DNA sequence: TGTGCCAGCAGCCAAGTAACAGGGAACACTGAAGCTTTCTTT.

The chain carries TRBV2 and TRBJ1-5, with 10 nucleotides matching TRBD1. The V gene's germline CDR1 is SNHLY and CDR2 FYNNEI. Trimming took 2 bases from V and 7 from J; bases not matched to a gene: 8. This CDR3 region has 16 residues. The CDR3 here is CASSELGDRGLQPQHF. CDR3 DNA: TGTGCCAGCAGTGAATTGGGAGACAGGGGGCTACAGCCCCAGCATTTT.

J is TRBJ2-3 and V is TRBV27; D is undetermined. The germline V gene has CDR1 MNHEY and CDR2 SMNVEV (reference sequence). CDR3 size: 12 residues. V lost 5 bases and J 7 bases, leaving 10 bases between the germline ends. CDR3 protein: CASSIAGHTQYF. DNA of the CDR3: TGTGCCAGCAGTATCGCTGGTCATACGCAGTATTTT.

V gene TRBV5-6 combines with J gene TRBJ2-7; unclear D gene. CDR3 length: 15 amino acids. The V gene lost 0 bases and the J gene lost 3 bases, with 13 bases spanning the gap. Germline V gene sequence: CDR1 SGHDT, CDR2 YYEEEE. For the CDR3, the DNA is TGTGCCAGCAGCTTGGGCCGCCGGAATGACTACGAGCAGTACTTC. Translated, it gives CASSLGRRNDYEQYF. Supplemented by reference TRBV5-6 and TRBJ2-7, the full variable domain reads DAGVTQSPTHLIKTRGQQVTLRCSPKSGHDTVSWYQQALGQGPQFIFQYYEEEERQRGNFPDRFSGHQFPNYSSELNVNALLLGDSALYLCASSLGRRNDYEQYFGPGTRLTVT.

Comments on this clone: In the same sample, other DNA sequences code for this CDR3. This chain connects TRBV5-4 to TRBJ1-2; D gene ambiguous. Germline assignment: CDR1 SGHNT and CDR2 YYREEE (reference sequence). The CDR3 runs 12 residues. V lost 0 bases to trimming and J lost 7 bases, with 7 bases between them. For the CDR3, the DNA is TGTGCCAGCAGCTTGGGGAGAGGTGGCTACACCTTC. Protein product: CASSLGRGGYTF.